One sample yielded the 10 T cell receptor beta chains listed below, sequenced in a study of blood T cell repertoires in COVID-19. The data were produced by immunoSEQ multiplex PCR, yet TCRdb's version contains in-frame clones alone and is incomplete. The repertoire includes 150,000 to 250,000 clones, roughly 87% of them detected once, and approximately 2.1% sits in the top ten. The sample taken for sequencing was PBMCs or T cells enriched from blood (not recorded which). The receptors derive from a woman aged 25 to 39 who had recovered from COVID-19.

The chain couples TRBV10-3 to TRBJ1-1; 9 bases fit TRBD1. Germline CDR1 ENHRY, CDR2 SYGVKD. This CDR3 has 13 amino acids. Trimming cost V 6 bases and J 5 bases; bases outside gene matches: 4. The CDR3 protein is CAIREDRGTEAFF. The CDR3 region has the DNA TGTGCCATCAGAGAGGACAGGGGAACTGAAGCTTTCTTT.

The chain links TRBV23-1 to TRBJ2-5; 7 bases are a match to TRBD2. TRBV23-1 counts as an open reading frame of uncertain function. The CDR3 sequence is 12 residues long. DNA for the CDR3: TGCGCAGCGCAGGGAGGGCGGGAGACCCAGTACTTC. This translates into CAAQGGRETQYF.

This clone was counted once. The V gene is TRBV9, the J gene TRBJ1-2; TRBD1 might be the D (6 bases). Between the trimmed V and J ends, which lost 4 bases and 1 base, there was a span of 11 bases. This CDR3 comprises 14 residues. Germline V lookup: CDR1 SGDLS, CDR2 YYNGEE. The CDR3 sequence is CASSQGPLNYGYTF. The CDR3 DNA reads TGTGCCAGCAGCCAGGGGCCCCTTAACTATGGCTACACCTTC.

The CDR3 is CASSGLYTDRSLSYTF. In DNA form, the CDR3 reads TGTGCCAGCAGCGGACTATATACGGACAGATCCTTGAGCTACACCTTC. V gene TRBV9 combines with J gene TRBJ1-2; tentative D call: TRBD1 (6 bases). This CDR3 has 16 amino acids. Per germline, CDR1 SGDLS and CDR2 YYNGEE. The V end lost 3 bases, the J end lost 9 bases, and 24 bases lay between the germline ends. Supplemented by reference TRBV9 and TRBJ1-2, the full variable domain reads DSGVTQTPKHLITATGQRVTLRCSPRSGDLSVYWYQQSLDQGLQFLIQYYNGEERAKGNILERFSAQQFPDLHSELNLSSLELGDSALYFCASSGLYTDRSLSYTFGSGTRLTVV.

The CDR3 DNA follows: TGTGCCAGTAGTTTCTGGACTGACTCTAACTATGGCTACACCTTC. Translation: CASSFWTDSNYGYTF. The V and J genes are TRBV19 and TRBJ1-2; D unclear. The CDR3 contains 15 residues. Germline V gives CDR1 LNHDA, CDR2 SQIVND (reference sequence). Trimming stripped 5 bases from V and 0 bases from J, with 13 bases between.

The CDR3 DNA sequence: TGTGCCAGCAACCTAGTGGACCAGCGGGACCTATGGGGGGAGCAGTACTTC. It translates to CASNLVDQRDLWGEQYF. The chain employs TRBV6-4 and TRBJ2-7, with 7 bases aligning to TRBD2. The CDR3 totals 17 residues. V lost 7 bases to trimming and J lost 7 bases; unmatched junction nucleotides: 22. Germline V gives CDR1 MRHNA, CDR2 SNTAGT.

This clone has a single count. The genes are TRBV6-2 or TRBV6-3 and TRBJ1-5; D possibly corresponds to TRBD1 (5 bases). The CDR3 is made up of 16 amino acids. V dropped 0 bases and J dropped 2 bases, with 11 bases sitting between them. Germline-derived CDR1 and CDR2 are MNHEY and SVGEGT. The CDR3 spells CASSYSMGGGNQPQHF. In nucleotides, the CDR3 is TGTGCCAGCAGTTACTCGATGGGAGGGGGCAATCAGCCCCAGCATTTT.

The rearrangement links TRBV19 to TRBJ1-1, with TRBD1 identical over 10 bases. The germline V gene encodes CDR1 LNHDA and CDR2 SQIVND (reference sequence). This CDR3 has 16 amino acids. V dropped 5 bases and J dropped 6; count of bases not matched to a gene: 12. The CDR3 protein is CASSSGQGRRNAEAFF. The DNA for the CDR3 is TGTGCCAGTAGTTCGGGACAGGGGAGGCGTAACGCTGAAGCTTTCTTT.

The V and J genes are TRBV27 and TRBJ2-1; the D is unclear. Germline values: CDR1 MNHEY, CDR2 SMNVEV (reference sequence). The CDR3 sequence is 15 residues long. Trimming cost V 2 bases and J 0 bases, with 8 bases left between them. CDR3 in DNA: TGTGCCAGCAGTTTAGCGAGTACCTCCTACAATGAGCAGTTCTTC. Translating it yields CASSLASTSYNEQFF.

V gene TRBV30 combines with J gene TRBJ1-6; TRBD1 matches 11 bases. CDR1 GTSNPN and CDR2 SVGIG come from the germline V gene (reference sequence). This CDR3 spans 13 amino acids. V dropped 5 bases and J dropped 8; count of bases not matched to a gene: 2. Written as DNA, the CDR3 is TGTGCCTGGCAGGGACAGGGGGATTCACCCCTCCACTTT. Translated, it gives CAWQGQGDSPLHF. Complete variable domain (other parts from reference TRBV30 and TRBJ1-6): SQTIHQWPATLVQPVGSPLSLECTVEGTSNPNLYWYRQAAGRGLQLLFYSVGIGQISSEVPQNLSASRPQDRQFILSSKKLLLSDSGFYLCAWQGQGDSPLHFGNGTRLTVT.